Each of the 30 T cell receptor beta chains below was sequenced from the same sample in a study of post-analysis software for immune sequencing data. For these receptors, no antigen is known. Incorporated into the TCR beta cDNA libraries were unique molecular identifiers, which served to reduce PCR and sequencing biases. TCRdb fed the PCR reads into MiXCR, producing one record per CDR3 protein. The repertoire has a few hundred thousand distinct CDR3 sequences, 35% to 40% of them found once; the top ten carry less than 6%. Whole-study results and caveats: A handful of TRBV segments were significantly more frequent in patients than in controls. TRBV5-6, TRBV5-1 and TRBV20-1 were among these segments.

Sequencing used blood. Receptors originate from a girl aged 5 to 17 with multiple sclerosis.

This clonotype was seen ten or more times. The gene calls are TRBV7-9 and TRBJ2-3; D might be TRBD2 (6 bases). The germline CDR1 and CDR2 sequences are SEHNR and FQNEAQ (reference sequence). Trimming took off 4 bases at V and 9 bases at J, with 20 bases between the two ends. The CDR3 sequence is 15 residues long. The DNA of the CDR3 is TGTGCCAGCAGCTGGCGGGACTTGGGGCTAGGGACGCAGTATTTT. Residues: CASSWRDLGLGTQYF.

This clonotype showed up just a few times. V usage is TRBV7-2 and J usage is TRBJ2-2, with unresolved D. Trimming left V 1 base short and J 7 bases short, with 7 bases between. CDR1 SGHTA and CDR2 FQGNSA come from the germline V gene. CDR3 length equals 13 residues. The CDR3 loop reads CASSLDVGGELFF. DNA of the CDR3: TGTGCCAGCAGCTTAGACGTCGGCGGGGAGCTGTTTTTT. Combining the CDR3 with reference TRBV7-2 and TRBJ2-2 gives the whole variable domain GAGVSQSPSNKVTEKGKDVELRCDPISGHTALYWYRQSLGQGLEFLIYFQGNSAPDKSGLPSDRFSAERTGGSVSTLTIQRTQQEDSAVYLCASSLDVGGELFFGEGSRLTVL.

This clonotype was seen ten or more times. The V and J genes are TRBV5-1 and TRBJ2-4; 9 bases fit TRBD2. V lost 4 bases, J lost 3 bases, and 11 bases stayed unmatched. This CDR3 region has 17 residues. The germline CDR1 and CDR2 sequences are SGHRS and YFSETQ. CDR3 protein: CASSPDSGRVIKNIQYF. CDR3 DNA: TGCGCCAGCAGCCCAGATAGCGGGAGAGTGATCAAAAACATTCAGTACTTC.

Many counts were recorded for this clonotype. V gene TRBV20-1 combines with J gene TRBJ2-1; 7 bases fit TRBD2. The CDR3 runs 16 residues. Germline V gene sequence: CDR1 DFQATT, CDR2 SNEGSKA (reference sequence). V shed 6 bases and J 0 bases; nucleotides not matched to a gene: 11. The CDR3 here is CSARILALSSYNEQFF. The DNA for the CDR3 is TGCAGTGCGCGAATACTAGCGTTGAGCTCCTACAATGAGCAGTTCTTC.

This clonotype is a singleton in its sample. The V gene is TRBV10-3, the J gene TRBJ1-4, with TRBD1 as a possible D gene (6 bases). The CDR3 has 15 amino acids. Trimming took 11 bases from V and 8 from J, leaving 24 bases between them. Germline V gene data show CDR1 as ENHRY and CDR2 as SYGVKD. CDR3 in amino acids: CAASGEGGRQEKLFF. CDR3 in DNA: TGTGCCGCCTCCGGGGAGGGGGGAAGGCAGGAAAAACTGTTTTTT.

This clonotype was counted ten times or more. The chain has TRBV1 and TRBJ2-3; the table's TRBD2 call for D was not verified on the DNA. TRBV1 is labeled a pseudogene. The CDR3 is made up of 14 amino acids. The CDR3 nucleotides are TGCACCAGCCCCGGACTAGCGAGCACAGATACGCAGTATTTT. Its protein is CTSPGLASTDTQYF.

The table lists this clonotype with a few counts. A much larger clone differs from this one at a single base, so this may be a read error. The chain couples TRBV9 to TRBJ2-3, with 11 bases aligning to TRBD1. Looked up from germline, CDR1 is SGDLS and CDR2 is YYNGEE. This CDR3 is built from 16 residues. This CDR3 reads CASSSGQGAGTGTQYF. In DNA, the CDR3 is TGTGCCAGCAGCTCCGGACAGGGGGCGGGAACAGGTACGCAGTATTTT.

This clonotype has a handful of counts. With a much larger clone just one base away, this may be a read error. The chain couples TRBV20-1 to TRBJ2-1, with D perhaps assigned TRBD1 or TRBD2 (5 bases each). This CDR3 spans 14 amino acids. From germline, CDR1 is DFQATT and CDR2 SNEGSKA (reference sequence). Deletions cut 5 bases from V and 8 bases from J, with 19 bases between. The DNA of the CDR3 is TGCAGTGCTCCCTCCGGGGCTAGCTGGGATGAGCAGTTCTTC. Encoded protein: CSAPSGASWDEQFF.

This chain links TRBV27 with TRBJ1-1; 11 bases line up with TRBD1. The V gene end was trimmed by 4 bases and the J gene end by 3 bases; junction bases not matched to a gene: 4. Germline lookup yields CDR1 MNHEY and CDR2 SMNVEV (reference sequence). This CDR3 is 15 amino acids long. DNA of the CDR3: TGTGCCAGCAGTTCCCGGACAGGGGGCTACACTGAAGCTTTCTTT. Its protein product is CASSSRTGGYTEAFF.

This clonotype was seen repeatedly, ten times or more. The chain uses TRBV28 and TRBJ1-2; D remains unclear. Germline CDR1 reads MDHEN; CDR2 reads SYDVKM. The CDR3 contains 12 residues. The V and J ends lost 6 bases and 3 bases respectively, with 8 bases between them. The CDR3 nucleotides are TGTGCCAGCAGATCGACGGACTATGGCTACACCTTC. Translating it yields CASRSTDYGYTF.

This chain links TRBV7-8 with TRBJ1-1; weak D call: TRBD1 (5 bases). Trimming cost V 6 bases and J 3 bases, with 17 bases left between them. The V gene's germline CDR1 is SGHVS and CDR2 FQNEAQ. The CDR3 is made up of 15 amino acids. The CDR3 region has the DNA TGTGCCAGCAGATCTAGGCCGGGAGGGGACACTGAAGCTTTCTTT. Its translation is CASRSRPGGDTEAFF.

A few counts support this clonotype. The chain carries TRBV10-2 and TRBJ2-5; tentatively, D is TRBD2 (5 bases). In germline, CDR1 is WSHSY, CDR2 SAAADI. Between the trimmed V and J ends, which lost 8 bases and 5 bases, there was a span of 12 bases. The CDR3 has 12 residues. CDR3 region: CASSPRGETQYF. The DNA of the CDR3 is TGCGCCAGCTCACCTAGAGGGGAGACCCAGTACTTC.

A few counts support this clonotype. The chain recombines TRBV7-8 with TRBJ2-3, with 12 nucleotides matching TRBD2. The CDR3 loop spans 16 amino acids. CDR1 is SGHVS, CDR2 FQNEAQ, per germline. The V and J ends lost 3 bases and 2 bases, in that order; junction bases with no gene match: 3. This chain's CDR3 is CASSFWTSGDTDTQYF. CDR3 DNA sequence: TGTGCCAGCAGCTTCTGGACTAGCGGGGACACAGATACGCAGTATTTT.

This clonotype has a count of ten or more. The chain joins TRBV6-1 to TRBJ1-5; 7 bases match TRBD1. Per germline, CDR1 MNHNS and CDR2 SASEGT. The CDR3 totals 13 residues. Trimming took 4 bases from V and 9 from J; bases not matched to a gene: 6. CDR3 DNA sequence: TGTGCCAGCAGTGGAGACAGGGTCCGGCCCCAGCATTTT. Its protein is CASSGDRVRPQHF.

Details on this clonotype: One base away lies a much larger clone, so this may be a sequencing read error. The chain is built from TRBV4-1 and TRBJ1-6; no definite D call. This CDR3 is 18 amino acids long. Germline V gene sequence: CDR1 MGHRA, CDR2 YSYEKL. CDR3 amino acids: CASSQGLLGSSYNSPPHF. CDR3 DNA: TGCGCCAGCAGCCAAGGATTATTGGGTAGCTCCTATAATTCACCCCCCCACTTT.

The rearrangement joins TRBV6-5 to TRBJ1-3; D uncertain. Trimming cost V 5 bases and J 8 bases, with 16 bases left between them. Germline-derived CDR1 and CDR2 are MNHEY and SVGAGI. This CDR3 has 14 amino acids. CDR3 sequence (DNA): TGTGCCAGCAGTCCCTCGGCGGGCGGATACACCATATATTTT. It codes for CASSPSAGGYTIYF.

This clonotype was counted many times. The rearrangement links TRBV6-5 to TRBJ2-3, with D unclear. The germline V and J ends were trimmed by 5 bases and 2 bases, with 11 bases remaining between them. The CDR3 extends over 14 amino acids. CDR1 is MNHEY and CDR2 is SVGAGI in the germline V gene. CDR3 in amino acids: CASSVAVPTDTQYF. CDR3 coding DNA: TGTGCCAGCAGTGTCGCGGTACCCACAGATACGCAGTATTTT.

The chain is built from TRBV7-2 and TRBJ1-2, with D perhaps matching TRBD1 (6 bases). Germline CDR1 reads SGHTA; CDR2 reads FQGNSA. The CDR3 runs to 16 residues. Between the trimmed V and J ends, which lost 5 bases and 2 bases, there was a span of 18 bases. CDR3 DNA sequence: TGTGCCAGCAGCCGAGGGGGAATCAGTCCCAACTATGGCTACACCTTC. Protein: CASSRGGISPNYGYTF.

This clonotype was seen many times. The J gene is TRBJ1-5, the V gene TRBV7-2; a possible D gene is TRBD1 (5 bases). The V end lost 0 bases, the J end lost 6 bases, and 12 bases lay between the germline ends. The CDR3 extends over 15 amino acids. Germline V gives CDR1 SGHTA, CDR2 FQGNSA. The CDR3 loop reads CASSLAGAGGQPQHF. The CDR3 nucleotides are TGTGCCAGCAGCTTAGCAGGGGCCGGAGGTCAGCCCCAGCATTTT.

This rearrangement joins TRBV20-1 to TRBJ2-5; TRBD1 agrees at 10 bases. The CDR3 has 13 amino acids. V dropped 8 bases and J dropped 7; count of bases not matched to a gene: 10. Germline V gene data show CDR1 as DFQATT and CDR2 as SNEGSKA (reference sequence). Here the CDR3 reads CSTGQGETATQYF. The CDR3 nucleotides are TGCAGTACCGGACAGGGGGAAACTGCGACCCAGTACTTC.

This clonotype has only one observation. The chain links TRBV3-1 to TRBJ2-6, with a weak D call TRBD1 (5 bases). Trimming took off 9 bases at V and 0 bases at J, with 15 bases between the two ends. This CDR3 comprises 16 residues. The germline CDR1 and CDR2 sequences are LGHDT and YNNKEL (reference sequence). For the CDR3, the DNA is TGTGCCAGTTCGGGTGGGGCTCTCTCTGGGGCCAACGTCCTGACTTTC. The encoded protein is CASSGGALSGANVLTF.

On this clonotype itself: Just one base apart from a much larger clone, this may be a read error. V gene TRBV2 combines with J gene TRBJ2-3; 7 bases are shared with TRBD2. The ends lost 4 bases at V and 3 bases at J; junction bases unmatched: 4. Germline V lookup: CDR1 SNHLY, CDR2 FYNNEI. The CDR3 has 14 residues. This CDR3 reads CASSARLATDTQYF. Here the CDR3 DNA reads TGTGCCAGCAGTGCCCGACTAGCTACAGATACGCAGTATTTT.

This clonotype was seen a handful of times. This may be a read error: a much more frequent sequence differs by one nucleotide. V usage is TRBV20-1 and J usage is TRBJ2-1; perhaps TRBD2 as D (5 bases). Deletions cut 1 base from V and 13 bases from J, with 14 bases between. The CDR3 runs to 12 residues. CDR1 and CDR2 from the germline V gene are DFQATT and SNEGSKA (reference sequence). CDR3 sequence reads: CSARGVSVTQFF. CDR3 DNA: TGCAGTGCTAGAGGAGTTAGCGTGACCCAGTTCTTC.

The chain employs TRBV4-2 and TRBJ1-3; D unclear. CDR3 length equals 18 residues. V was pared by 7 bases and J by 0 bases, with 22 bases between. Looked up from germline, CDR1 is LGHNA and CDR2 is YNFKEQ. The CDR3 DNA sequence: TGTGCCAGCACCGACAAGCGGGGTTCTGGCCTCTCTGGAAACACCATATATTTT. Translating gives CASTDKRGSGLSGNTIYF.

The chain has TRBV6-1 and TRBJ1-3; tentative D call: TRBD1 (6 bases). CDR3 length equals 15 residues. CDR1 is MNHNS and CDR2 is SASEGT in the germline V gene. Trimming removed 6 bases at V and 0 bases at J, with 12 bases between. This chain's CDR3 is CASSFDRYSGNTIYF. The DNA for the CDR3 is TGTGCCAGCAGCTTCGACAGGTACTCTGGAAACACCATATATTTT.

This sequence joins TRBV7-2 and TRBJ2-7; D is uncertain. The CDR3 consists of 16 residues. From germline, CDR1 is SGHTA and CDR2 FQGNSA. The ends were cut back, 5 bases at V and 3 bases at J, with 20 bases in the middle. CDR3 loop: CASSKKEGALLYEQYF. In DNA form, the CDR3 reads TGTGCCAGCAGCAAGAAAGAAGGAGCCCTCCTCTACGAGCAGTACTTC. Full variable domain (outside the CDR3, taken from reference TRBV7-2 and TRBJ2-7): GAGVSQSPSNKVTEKGKDVELRCDPISGHTALYWYRQSLGQGLEFLIYFQGNSAPDKSGLPSDRFSAERTGGSVSTLTIQRTQQEDSAVYLCASSKKEGALLYEQYFGPGTRLTVT.

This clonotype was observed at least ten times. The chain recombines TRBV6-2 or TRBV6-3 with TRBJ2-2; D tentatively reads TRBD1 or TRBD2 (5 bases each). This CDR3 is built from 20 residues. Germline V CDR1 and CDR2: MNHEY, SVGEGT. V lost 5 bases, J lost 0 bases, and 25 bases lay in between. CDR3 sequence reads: CASSSQPRDVFASNTGELFF. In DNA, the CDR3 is TGTGCCAGCAGTAGCCAGCCGAGGGACGTATTCGCCTCGAACACCGGGGAGCTGTTTTTT.

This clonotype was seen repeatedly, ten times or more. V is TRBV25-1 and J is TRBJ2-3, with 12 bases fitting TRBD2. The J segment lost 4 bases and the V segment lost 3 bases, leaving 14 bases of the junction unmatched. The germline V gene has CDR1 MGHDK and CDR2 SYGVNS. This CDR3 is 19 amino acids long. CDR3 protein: CASSDEGLAGGPEADTQYF. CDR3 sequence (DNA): TGTGCCAGCAGTGATGAGGGCCTAGCGGGAGGGCCGGAGGCAGATACGCAGTATTTT.

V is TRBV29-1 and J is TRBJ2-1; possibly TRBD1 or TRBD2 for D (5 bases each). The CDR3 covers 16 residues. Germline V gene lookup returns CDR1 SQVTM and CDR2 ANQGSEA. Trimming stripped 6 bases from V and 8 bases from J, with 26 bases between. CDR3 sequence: CSVLPGAQSPKDEQFF. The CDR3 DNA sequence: TGCAGCGTCTTACCCGGGGCCCAAAGCCCCAAAGATGAGCAGTTCTTC.

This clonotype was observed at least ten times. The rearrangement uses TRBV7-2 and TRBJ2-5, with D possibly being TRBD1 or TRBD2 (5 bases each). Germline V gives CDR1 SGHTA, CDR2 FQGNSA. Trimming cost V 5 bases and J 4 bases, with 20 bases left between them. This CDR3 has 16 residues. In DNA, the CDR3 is TGTGCCAGCAGCCCTAAGTCCAGGGAGCTTACAGAGACCCAGTACTTC. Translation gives CASSPKSRELTETQYF.